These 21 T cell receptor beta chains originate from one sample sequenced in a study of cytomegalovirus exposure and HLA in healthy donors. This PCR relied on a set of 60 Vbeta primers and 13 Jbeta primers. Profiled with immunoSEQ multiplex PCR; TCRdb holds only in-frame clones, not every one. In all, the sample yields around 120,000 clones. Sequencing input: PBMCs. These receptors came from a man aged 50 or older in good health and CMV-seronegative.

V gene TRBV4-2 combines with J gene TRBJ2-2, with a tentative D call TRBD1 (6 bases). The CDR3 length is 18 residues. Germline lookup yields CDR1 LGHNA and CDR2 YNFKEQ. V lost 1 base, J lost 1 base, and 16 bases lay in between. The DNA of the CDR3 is TGTGCCAGCAGCCAAGGTGCCTCTAGACAGGTGAACACCGGGGAGCTGTTTTTT. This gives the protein CASSQGASRQVNTGELFF.

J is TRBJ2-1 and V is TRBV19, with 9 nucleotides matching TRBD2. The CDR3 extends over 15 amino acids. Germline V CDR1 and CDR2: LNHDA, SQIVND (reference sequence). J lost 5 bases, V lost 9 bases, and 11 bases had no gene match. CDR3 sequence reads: CASTRLAGSHNEQFF. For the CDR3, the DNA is TGTGCCAGCACAAGGCTAGCGGGGAGCCACAATGAGCAGTTCTTC.

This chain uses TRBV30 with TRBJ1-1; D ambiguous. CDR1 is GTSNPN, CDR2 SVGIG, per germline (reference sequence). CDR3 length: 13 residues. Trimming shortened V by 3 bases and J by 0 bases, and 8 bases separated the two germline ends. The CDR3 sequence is CAWRTELNTEAFF. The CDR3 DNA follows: TGTGCCTGGAGAACAGAATTGAACACTGAAGCTTTCTTT.

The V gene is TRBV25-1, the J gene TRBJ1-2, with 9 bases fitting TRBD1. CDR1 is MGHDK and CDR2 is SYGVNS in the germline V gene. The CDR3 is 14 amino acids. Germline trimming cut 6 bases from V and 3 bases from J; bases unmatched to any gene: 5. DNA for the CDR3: TGTGCCAGCAGCGCGACAGGGGGTTACTATGGCTACACCTTC. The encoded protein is CASSATGGYYGYTF.

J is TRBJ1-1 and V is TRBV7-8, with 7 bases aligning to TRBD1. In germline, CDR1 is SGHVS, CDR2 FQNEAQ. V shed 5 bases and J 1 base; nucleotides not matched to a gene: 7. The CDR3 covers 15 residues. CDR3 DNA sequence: TGTGCCAGCAGCCCCCCCAGGGGGAGGAACACTGAAGCTTTCTTT. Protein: CASSPPRGRNTEAFF. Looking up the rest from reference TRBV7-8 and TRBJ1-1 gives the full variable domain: GAGVSQSPRYKVAKRGQDVALRCDPISGHVSLFWYQQALGQGPEFLTYFQNEAQLDKSGLPSDRFFAERPEGSVSTLKIQRTQQEDSAVYLCASSPPRGRNTEAFFGQGTRLTVV.

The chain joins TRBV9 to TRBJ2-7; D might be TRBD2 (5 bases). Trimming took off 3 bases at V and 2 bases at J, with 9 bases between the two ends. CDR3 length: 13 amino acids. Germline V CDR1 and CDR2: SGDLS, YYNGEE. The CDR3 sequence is CASSAPGTYEQYF. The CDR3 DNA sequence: TGTGCCAGCAGCGCACCGGGGACCTACGAGCAGTACTTC.

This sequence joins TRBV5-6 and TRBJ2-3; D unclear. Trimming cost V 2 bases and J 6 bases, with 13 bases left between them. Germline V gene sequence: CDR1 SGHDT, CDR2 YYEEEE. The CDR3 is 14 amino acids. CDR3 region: CASSLVLFPDTQYF. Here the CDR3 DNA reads TGTGCCAGCAGCTTAGTTCTATTCCCGGATACGCAGTATTTT.

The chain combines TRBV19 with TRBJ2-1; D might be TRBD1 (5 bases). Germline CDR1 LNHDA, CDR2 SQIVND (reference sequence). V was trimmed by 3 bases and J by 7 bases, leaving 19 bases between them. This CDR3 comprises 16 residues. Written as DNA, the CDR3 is TGTGCCAGTAGTATGGCTTCAGGGTATGCCCGAAATGAGCAGTTCTTC. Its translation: CASSMASGYARNEQFF. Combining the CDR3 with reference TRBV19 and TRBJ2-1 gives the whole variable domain DGGITQSPKYLFRKEGQNVTLSCEQNLNHDAMYWYRQDPGQGLRLIYYSQIVNDFQKGDIAEGYSVSREKKESFPLTVTSAQKNPTAFYLCASSMASGYARNEQFFGPGTRLTVL.

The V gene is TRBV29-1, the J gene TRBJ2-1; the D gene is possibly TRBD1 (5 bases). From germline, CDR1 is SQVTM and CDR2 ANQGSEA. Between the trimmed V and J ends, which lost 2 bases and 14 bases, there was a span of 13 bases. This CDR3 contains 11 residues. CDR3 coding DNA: TGCAGCGTTGAAACCAGGGTAATGGAGTTCTTC. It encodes CSVETRVMEFF.

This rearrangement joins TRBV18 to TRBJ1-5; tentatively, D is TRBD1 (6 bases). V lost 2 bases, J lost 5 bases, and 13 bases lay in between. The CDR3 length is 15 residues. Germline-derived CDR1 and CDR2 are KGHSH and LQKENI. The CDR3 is CASSPETGVHQPQHF. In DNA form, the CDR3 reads TGTGCCAGCTCACCAGAGACAGGTGTTCATCAGCCCCAGCATTTT.

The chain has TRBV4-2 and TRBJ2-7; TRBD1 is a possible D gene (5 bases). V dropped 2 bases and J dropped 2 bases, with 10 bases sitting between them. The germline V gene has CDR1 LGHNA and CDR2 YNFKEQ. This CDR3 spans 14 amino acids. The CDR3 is CASSQPGSPYEQYF. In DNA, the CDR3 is TGTGCCAGCAGCCAACCAGGGTCTCCCTACGAGCAGTACTTC.

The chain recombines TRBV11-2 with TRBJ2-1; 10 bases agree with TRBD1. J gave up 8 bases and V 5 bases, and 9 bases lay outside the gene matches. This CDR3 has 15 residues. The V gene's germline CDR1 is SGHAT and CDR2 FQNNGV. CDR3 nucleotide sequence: TGTGCCAGCAGCCTCCAAATGACAGGGGGCCATGAGCAGTTCTTC. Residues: CASSLQMTGGHEQFF.

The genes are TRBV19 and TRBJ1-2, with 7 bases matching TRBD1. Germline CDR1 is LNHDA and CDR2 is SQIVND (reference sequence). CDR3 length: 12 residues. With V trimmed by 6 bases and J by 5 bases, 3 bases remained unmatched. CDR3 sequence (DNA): TGTGCCAGTAGGGCGACAGGGTATGGCTACACCTTC. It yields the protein CASRATGYGYTF.

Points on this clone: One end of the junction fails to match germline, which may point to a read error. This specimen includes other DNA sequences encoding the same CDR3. DNA for the CDR3: TGCGCCAGCAGCGTCGGGTTCTTCGGGGCCAACGTCCTGACTTTC. Residues: CASSVGFFGANVLTF. The J gene is TRBJ2-6, the V gene TRBV9; D remains unclear. The CDR3 spans 15 residues. Germline V CDR1 and CDR2: SGDLS, YYNGEE.

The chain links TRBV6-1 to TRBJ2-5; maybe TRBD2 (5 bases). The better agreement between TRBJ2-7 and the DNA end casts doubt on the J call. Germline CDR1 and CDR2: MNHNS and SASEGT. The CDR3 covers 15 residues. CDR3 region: CASSAQRDGKYEQYF. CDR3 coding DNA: TGTGCCAGCAGTGCCCAACGGGATGGGAAGTACGAGCAGTACTTC.

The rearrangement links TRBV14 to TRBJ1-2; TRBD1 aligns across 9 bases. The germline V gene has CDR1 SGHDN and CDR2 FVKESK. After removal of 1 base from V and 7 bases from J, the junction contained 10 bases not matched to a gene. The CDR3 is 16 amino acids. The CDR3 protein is CASSQGPGQGIRGYTF. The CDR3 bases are TGTGCCAGCAGCCAAGGCCCCGGACAGGGGATTCGTGGCTACACCTTC.

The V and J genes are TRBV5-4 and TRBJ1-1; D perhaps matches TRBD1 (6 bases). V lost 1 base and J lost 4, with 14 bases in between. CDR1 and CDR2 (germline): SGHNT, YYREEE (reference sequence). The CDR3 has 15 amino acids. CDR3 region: CASSLSPQGITEAFF. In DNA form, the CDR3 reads TGTGCCAGCAGCTTGAGCCCCCAGGGGATCACTGAAGCTTTCTTT. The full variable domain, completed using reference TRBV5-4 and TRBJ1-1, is ETGVTQSPTHLIKTRGQQVTLRCSSQSGHNTVSWYQQALGQGPQFIFQYYREEENGRGNFPPRFSGLQFPNYSSELNVNALELDDSALYLCASSLSPQGITEAFFGQGTRLTVV.

The CDR3 loop reads CASSAFGSGRVLQETQYF. The CDR3 DNA follows: TGTGCCAGCAGTGCCTTTGGGAGCGGGAGGGTACTCCAAGAGACCCAGTACTTC. The gene calls are TRBV25-1 and TRBJ2-5; 10 nucleotides agree with TRBD2. V gave up 4 bases and J gave up 1 base; unmatched junction bases: 12. In germline, CDR1 is MGHDK, CDR2 SYGVNS. The length of the CDR3 is 18 residues.

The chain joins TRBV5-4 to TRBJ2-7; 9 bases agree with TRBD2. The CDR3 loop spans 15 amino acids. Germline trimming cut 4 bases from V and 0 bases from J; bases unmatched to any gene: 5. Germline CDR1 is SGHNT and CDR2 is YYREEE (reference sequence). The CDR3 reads CASSRGLAGSYEQYF. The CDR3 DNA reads TGTGCCAGCAGCCGGGGACTAGCAGGCTCCTACGAGCAGTACTTC.

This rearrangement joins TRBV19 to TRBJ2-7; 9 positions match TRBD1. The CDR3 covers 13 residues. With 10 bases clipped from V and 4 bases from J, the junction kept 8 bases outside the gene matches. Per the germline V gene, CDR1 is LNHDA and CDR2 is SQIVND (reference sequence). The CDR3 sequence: CATVGQGRYEQYF. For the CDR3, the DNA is TGTGCCACCGTGGGACAGGGAAGATACGAGCAGTACTTC.

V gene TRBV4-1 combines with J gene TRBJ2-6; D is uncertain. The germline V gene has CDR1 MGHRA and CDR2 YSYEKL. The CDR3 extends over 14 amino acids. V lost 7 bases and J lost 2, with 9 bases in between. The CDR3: CASTPKTGANVLTF. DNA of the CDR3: TGCGCCAGCACCCCTAAGACTGGGGCCAACGTCCTGACTTTC.